The rows below give T cell receptor beta chains drawn from one sample of a study of beta chain features in type 1 diabetes. Repertoires were generated with immunoSEQ multiplex PCR, while TCRdb's copy carries only in-frame clones and drops some. The sample shows some 500,000 clones, about an eighth of them seen only once. The sequenced material came from naive CD4+ T cells from blood. Receptors were obtained from a woman aged 18-29 years in good health. Both conserved end residues are part of each CDR3. The order of the fields is CDR3 DNA, CDR3 protein, J gene, V gene, D gene, clone size. D genes are given only for firm matches. The listing skips clone size in some rows; elsewhere it reads once, few, many or a size class.

CDR3nt: TGTGCCAGCAGCCCCCCCGGGCATAGCTCCTACAATGAGCAGTTCTTC
CDR3aa: CASSPPGHSSYNEQFF
j_gene: TRBJ2-1
v_gene: TRBV7-3
d_gene: .
abundance: .

CDR3nt: TGTGCCAGCAGACAAAATTGGGACAGCTATCAGCCCCAGCATTTT
CDR3aa: CASRQNWDSYQPQHF
j_gene: TRBJ1-5
v_gene: TRBV4-2
d_gene: TRBD1
abundance: .

CDR3nt: TGTGCCAGCAGATTACAGGGGGACTATGGCTACACCTTC
CDR3aa: CASRLQGDYGYTF
j_gene: TRBJ1-2
v_gene: TRBV6-5
d_gene: TRBD1
abundance: few

CDR3nt: TGTGCCAGCAGCTTAGGCGGGAGGGCACTGGATACGCAGTATTTT
CDR3aa: CASSLGGRALDTQYF
j_gene: TRBJ2-3
v_gene: TRBV7-9
d_gene: TRBD2
abundance: few

CDR3nt: TGTGCCAGCAGCCTACAGGGAGAGGGGACTGAAGCTTTCTTT
CDR3aa: CASSLQGEGTEAFF
j_gene: TRBJ1-1
v_gene: TRBV7-9
d_gene: .
abundance: few

CDR3nt: TGCAGCGTTGTGGACCGGGAAGGGTCCGACTATGGCTACACCTTC
CDR3aa: CSVVDREGSDYGYTF
j_gene: TRBJ1-2
v_gene: TRBV29-1
d_gene: .
abundance: few

CDR3nt: TGTGCCAGCAGACCGGCAGGAGGGAACGGCTACACCTTC
CDR3aa: CASRPAGGNGYTF
j_gene: TRBJ1-2
v_gene: TRBV4-2
d_gene: .
abundance: .

CDR3nt: TGTGCCAGCAGTGAATATGGAGGTCGAGGCACTGAAGCTTTCTTT
CDR3aa: CASSEYGGRGTEAFF
j_gene: TRBJ1-1
v_gene: TRBV25-1
d_gene: .
abundance: .

CDR3nt: TGTGCCAGCAGCCTTAGAAAGGGGATCGAAGCTTTCTTT
CDR3aa: CASSLRKGIEAFF
j_gene: TRBJ1-1
v_gene: TRBV2
d_gene: .
abundance: .

CDR3nt: TGTGCCAGCAGTGACCTCCTCGGGACAGGGGGCATAGATACGCAGTATTTT
CDR3aa: CASSDLLGTGGIDTQYF
j_gene: TRBJ2-3
v_gene: TRBV25-1
d_gene: TRBD1
abundance: .

CDR3nt: TGCGCCAGCAGCTCCGACGACAGTTACAATGAGCAGTTCTTC
CDR3aa: CASSSDDSYNEQFF
j_gene: TRBJ2-1
v_gene: TRBV5-1
d_gene: .
abundance: .

CDR3nt: TGTGCCAGCAGTACGGGACAGAGTTGGGTCGAGCAGTACTTC
CDR3aa: CASSTGQSWVEQYF
j_gene: TRBJ2-7
v_gene: TRBV2
d_gene: TRBD1
abundance: .

CDR3nt: TGCGCCAGCAACAGACAGGGAATCTACAATGAGCAGTTCTTC
CDR3aa: CASNRQGIYNEQFF
j_gene: TRBJ2-1
v_gene: TRBV5-1
d_gene: TRBD1
abundance: .

CDR3nt: TGTGCCAGCAGCCCCCACGGGGCGGGAGCCACCGGGGAGCTGTTTTTT
CDR3aa: CASSPHGAGATGELFF
j_gene: TRBJ2-2
v_gene: TRBV7-2
d_gene: TRBD2
abundance: .

CDR3nt: TGTGCCAGCAGCGCCCGCGGGACATGGAACACTGAAGCTTTCTTT
CDR3aa: CASSARGTWNTEAFF
j_gene: TRBJ1-1
v_gene: TRBV7-2
d_gene: .
abundance: .

CDR3nt: TGCGCCAGCAGCCACACAGGGGCTGCTAATGAAAAACTGTTTTTT
CDR3aa: CASSHTGAANEKLFF
j_gene: TRBJ1-4
v_gene: TRBV4-3
d_gene: TRBD1
abundance: few

CDR3nt: TGTGCCTGGAGTGTCTCCCTACAGGGGAATGAGCAGTTCTTC
CDR3aa: CAWSVSLQGNEQFF
j_gene: TRBJ2-1
v_gene: TRBV30
d_gene: TRBD1
abundance: many

CDR3nt: TGTGCCAGCAGCTTAGGTGACAGGGATAACAATGAGCAGTTCTTC
CDR3aa: CASSLGDRDNNEQFF
j_gene: TRBJ2-1
v_gene: TRBV13
d_gene: TRBD1
abundance: .

CDR3nt: TGTGCCAGCAGAGACAGACTAGCGAACACCGGGGAGCTGTTTTTT
CDR3aa: CASRDRLANTGELFF
j_gene: TRBJ2-2
v_gene: TRBV2
d_gene: .
abundance: few

CDR3nt: TGTGCCAGCAGCAGGTACCAAGAGACCCAGTACTTC
CDR3aa: CASSRYQETQYF
j_gene: TRBJ2-5
v_gene: TRBV6-5
d_gene: .
abundance: .

CDR3nt: TGCGCCAGCAGCAACACAATGAACACTGAAGCTTTCTTT
CDR3aa: CASSNTMNTEAFF
j_gene: TRBJ1-1
v_gene: TRBV5-1
d_gene: .
abundance: .

CDR3nt: TGTGCTAGCAGCTTAGATCAGGGGGACGAGCAGTACTTC
CDR3aa: CASSLDQGDEQYF
j_gene: TRBJ2-7
v_gene: TRBV7-7
d_gene: TRBD1
abundance: .

CDR3nt: TGTGCCATCAGTGCTCGGGGAGACTATGGCTACACCTTC
CDR3aa: CAISARGDYGYTF
j_gene: TRBJ1-2
v_gene: TRBV10-3
d_gene: .
abundance: .

CDR3nt: TGTGCCAGCAGCGCTGACAGGGGAGAGACCCAGTACTTC
CDR3aa: CASSADRGETQYF
j_gene: TRBJ2-5
v_gene: TRBV7-2
d_gene: TRBD1
abundance: .

CDR3nt: TGTGCCAGCAGCCAAGTTGGACAGGGACCTCCTCGGTACTTC
CDR3aa: CASSQVGQGPPRYF
j_gene: TRBJ2-7
v_gene: TRBV14
d_gene: TRBD1
abundance: .

CDR3nt: TGTGCCAGCAGCTCGACCGGGCCCAAAGAGACCCAGTACTTC
CDR3aa: CASSSTGPKETQYF
j_gene: TRBJ2-5
v_gene: TRBV7-2
d_gene: .
abundance: .

CDR3nt: TGCAGCGTTGAATGGGGGACAGGGACTCCGGCCGAGCAGTACTTC
CDR3aa: CSVEWGTGTPAEQYF
j_gene: TRBJ2-7
v_gene: TRBV29-1
d_gene: TRBD1
abundance: few

CDR3nt: TGTGCCAGCAGCGTGGGGGAGACCCAGTACTTC
CDR3aa: CASSVGETQYF
j_gene: TRBJ2-5
v_gene: TRBV7-2
d_gene: .
abundance: few

CDR3nt: TGTGCCAGCAAACGGGACCGTAGCACAGATACGCAGTATTTT
CDR3aa: CASKRDRSTDTQYF
j_gene: TRBJ2-3
v_gene: TRBV2
d_gene: .
abundance: few

CDR3nt: TGTGCCAGCAGTGCCGGGAGCTCCTACAATGAGCAGTTCTTC
CDR3aa: CASSAGSSYNEQFF
j_gene: TRBJ2-1
v_gene: TRBV2
d_gene: .
abundance: .

CDR3nt: TGTGCCAGCAGCCCTGGCGGGAGCCAGCCCCAGCATTTT
CDR3aa: CASSPGGSQPQHF
j_gene: TRBJ1-5
v_gene: TRBV7-9
d_gene: .
abundance: .

CDR3nt: TGTGCCAGCAGCCAATCACAGTTCCAAGAGACCCAGTACTTC
CDR3aa: CASSQSQFQETQYF
j_gene: TRBJ2-5
v_gene: TRBV16
d_gene: .
abundance: few

CDR3nt: TGTGCCAGCAGCTCTACCAGGGGCGCAAAAGACTATGGCTACACCTTC
CDR3aa: CASSSTRGAKDYGYTF
j_gene: TRBJ1-2
v_gene: TRBV7-2
d_gene: .
abundance: .

CDR3nt: TGCAGCGTTAAGGCGAGCTCCTACAATGAGCAGTTCTTC
CDR3aa: CSVKASSYNEQFF
j_gene: TRBJ2-1
v_gene: TRBV29-1
d_gene: .
abundance: few

CDR3nt: TGTGCCAGCAGCACCGGTTCGACAGGGTCTTGGGACAATGAGCAGTTCTTC
CDR3aa: CASSTGSTGSWDNEQFF
j_gene: TRBJ2-1
v_gene: TRBV9
d_gene: TRBD1
abundance: .

CDR3nt: TGTGCCAGCAGCTTTGCAGGATACAATGAGCAGTTCTTC
CDR3aa: CASSFAGYNEQFF
j_gene: TRBJ2-1
v_gene: TRBV7-9
d_gene: .
abundance: many

CDR3nt: TGTGCCAGCAGTTACGGAGGACATGGCGTAGGCTACACCTTC
CDR3aa: CASSYGGHGVGYTF
j_gene: TRBJ1-2
v_gene: TRBV6-6
d_gene: .
abundance: few

CDR3nt: TGTGCCTGGAGCCCCTCTGGAAACACCATATATTTT
CDR3aa: CAWSPSGNTIYF
j_gene: TRBJ1-3
v_gene: TRBV30
d_gene: .
abundance: few

CDR3nt: TGTGCCAGCAGCCAAGTAGTATTCCCCGGGACTGGCACAGATACGCAGTATTTT
CDR3aa: CASSQVVFPGTGTDTQYF
j_gene: TRBJ2-3
v_gene: TRBV4-2
d_gene: .
abundance: few

CDR3nt: TGTGCCAGCAGCTTGGCAGGGGGCGGCGAGACCCAGTACTTC
CDR3aa: CASSLAGGGETQYF
j_gene: TRBJ2-5
v_gene: TRBV7-9
d_gene: TRBD1
abundance: .

CDR3nt: TGTGCCAGCAGCTCTACTCCGGGACAGGCCCTCGCACAGTACTTC
CDR3aa: CASSSTPGQALAQYF
j_gene: TRBJ2-4
v_gene: TRBV7-2
d_gene: TRBD1
abundance: few

CDR3nt: TGTGCCAGCGGAGAGATTATGGGTGAAAAACTGTTTTTT
CDR3aa: CASGEIMGEKLFF
j_gene: TRBJ1-4
v_gene: TRBV6-6
d_gene: .
abundance: few

CDR3nt: TGCAGCGTTGGAGACAGGGGAGGGGCCGGGGAGCTGTTTTTT
CDR3aa: CSVGDRGGAGELFF
j_gene: TRBJ2-2
v_gene: TRBV29-1
d_gene: .
abundance: few

CDR3nt: TGCGCCAGCAGCCCATCCGTTGCGGGAGGCTCTCTAGATACGCAGTATTTT
CDR3aa: CASSPSVAGGSLDTQYF
j_gene: TRBJ2-3
v_gene: TRBV5-1
d_gene: TRBD2
abundance: .

CDR3nt: TGTGCCAGCAGCTCCCATGACAGGGGGCACCCTTATAGCAATCAGCCCCAGCATTTT
CDR3aa: CASSSHDRGHPYSNQPQHF
j_gene: TRBJ1-5
v_gene: TRBV7-9
d_gene: TRBD1
abundance: few

CDR3nt: TGTGCCAGCAGTGCTACGCCAGGGGGAGAGACCCAGTACTTC
CDR3aa: CASSATPGGETQYF
j_gene: TRBJ2-5
v_gene: TRBV27
d_gene: TRBD1
abundance: .

CDR3nt: TGTGCCAGCAGTGTAGCAGAGACCCAGTACTTC
CDR3aa: CASSVAETQYF
j_gene: TRBJ2-5
v_gene: TRBV27
d_gene: .
abundance: few

CDR3nt: TGTGCCAGCAGCTTAGCCCGCGGAACGGAGACCCAGTACTTC
CDR3aa: CASSLARGTETQYF
j_gene: TRBJ2-5
v_gene: TRBV7-2
d_gene: .
abundance: few

CDR3nt: TGTGCCAGCGGCTTCGTGGACAGACTAAACTACAATGAGCAGTTCTTC
CDR3aa: CASGFVDRLNYNEQFF
j_gene: TRBJ2-1
v_gene: TRBV27
d_gene: .
abundance: few

CDR3nt: TGTGCCACCAGCCTGGGGGCATTTGGGCCGAACACTGAAGCTTTCTTT
CDR3aa: CATSLGAFGPNTEAFF
j_gene: TRBJ1-1
v_gene: TRBV15
d_gene: .
abundance: .

CDR3nt: TGTGCCAGCTCCCAGAGACTAGAAGTCGCGGAGACCCAGTACTTC
CDR3aa: CASSQRLEVAETQYF
j_gene: TRBJ2-5
v_gene: TRBV18
d_gene: .
abundance: few

CDR3nt: TGTGGATCAGGCCGGGAGATGAACACTGAAGCTTTCTTT
CDR3aa: CGSGREMNTEAFF
j_gene: TRBJ1-1
v_gene: TRBV27
d_gene: .
abundance: .

CDR3nt: TGTGCCAGCAGCAAAGTTGACAGCACCCCAACCTGTTCCTACAATGAGCAGTTCTTC
CDR3aa: CASSKVDSTPTCSYNEQFF
j_gene: TRBJ2-1
v_gene: TRBV21-1
d_gene: .
abundance: .

CDR3nt: TGTGCCAGCAGCTTAGCGGGTAGCGGGAGCGGCCTCGTAGATACGCAGTATTTT
CDR3aa: CASSLAGSGSGLVDTQYF
j_gene: TRBJ2-3
v_gene: TRBV7-2
d_gene: TRBD2
abundance: few

CDR3nt: TGTGCCAGCGACCGGGACCAATCGGGACCCCTCCACTTT
CDR3aa: CASDRDQSGPLHF
j_gene: TRBJ1-6
v_gene: TRBV9
d_gene: .
abundance: .